A selection of T cell receptor beta chains follows, all from one sample in a study of breast tumors, draining lymph nodes, adjacent tissues. TCRdb redid the calling of the multiplex PCR reads with MiXCR, one entry per CDR3 protein. This repertoire shows some 150,000 distinct CDR3 sequences, around 20% found once; its top ten account for roughly 2.7%. Material for sequencing was axillary lymph node tissue. The receptor set was obtained from a female donor with breast cancer. Some clones in this sample may be carry-over from other donors' samples. Both conserved end residues are trimmed from each CDR3. Each record gives: V gene, J gene, CDR3 protein.

TRBV6-5	TRBJ2-3	ASSPSEVPDTQY
TRBV4-2	TRBJ2-7	ASSPRTGTSFYEQY
TRBV5-1	TRBJ1-2	ASSPTGRNTNYGYT
TRBV19	TRBJ2-2	ASRIGSGELF
TRBV6-5	TRBJ1-5	ASSQRSTNQPQH
TRBV6-5	TRBJ2-1	ASRQRTSGSHNEQF
TRBV20-1	TRBJ2-1	SAQSDSSYNEQF
TRBV7-3	TRBJ2-3	ASSTSGTTTDTQY
TRBV20-1	TRBJ2-2	SASWGLAGVNGELF
TRBV5-5	TRBJ2-7	ASSIRVDEQY
TRBV5-5	TRBJ1-2	ASSLGGQGANYGYT
TRBV20-1	TRBJ2-3	SASPLAGVTDTQY
TRBV20-1	TRBJ2-7	SASGYSGNEQY
TRBV24-1	TRBJ2-5	ATSDTDRGRETQY
TRBV6-2/TRBV6-3	TRBJ2-1	ASRNGGGPREQF
TRBV28	TRBJ1-2	ASSLPPGNGYT
TRBV6-1	TRBJ1-6	ASSEAEGSGRSPLH
TRBV6-6	TRBJ2-7	AAGNDEQY
TRBV27	TRBJ2-7	ASSPRTAPYEQY
TRBV5-6	TRBJ2-3	ASSLEGGADTQY
TRBV11-2	TRBJ2-1	ASSSRGQWDEQF
TRBV9	TRBJ2-7	ASSVGGAGIAYEQY
TRBV24-1	TRBJ2-5	ATSDPGRDNQETQY
TRBV7-4	TRBJ2-1	ASKENEQF
TRBV18	TRBJ2-5	ASSPPQVGPQETQY
TRBV7-9	TRBJ2-1	ASSHTGLPRNEQF
TRBV6-6	TRBJ2-7	ASAGATYEQY
TRBV30	TRBJ2-6	AWRQPPGQGFSGANVLT
TRBV2	TRBJ1-5	ASSQQGGNQPQH
TRBV10-3	TRBJ2-2	AISDTGTGELS
TRBV6-2/TRBV6-3	TRBJ1-5	ASSPRGLPQH
TRBV20-1	TRBJ2-4	SAPRQEGRRKNIQY